The 29 T cell receptor beta chains listed next were all sequenced from one sample in a study of shared clonotypes between healthy human individuals. The naive CD8 population came from CD45RO-negative cells selected for CCR7, without terminally differentiated effector memory CD45RA+ cells. Clones were sequenced by immunoSEQ multiplex PCR, and TCRdb holds only the in-frame ones, with some missing. The data contain just over 2,000,000 clones, about 95% of them singletons. Sequencing was done on a sample of naive CD8+ T cells sorted from blood. The source is a man aged 18 to 30 in good health.

The V call is TRBV19, the J call TRBJ2-7; D gene unclear. There are 14 residues in the CDR3. Germline loops: CDR1 LNHDA, CDR2 SQIVND (reference sequence). V dropped 3 bases and J dropped 6 bases, with 15 bases sitting between them. The CDR3 DNA follows: TGTGCCAGTAGTATCCTTGACCCAGCTGGCGAGCAGTACTTC. This encodes CASSILDPAGEQYF.

V is TRBV14 and J is TRBJ1-3, with 7 bases matching TRBD1. This CDR3 contains 17 residues. Germline V gene sequence: CDR1 SGHDN, CDR2 FVKESK. V shed 4 bases, J shed 0 bases, and the junction held 9 bases outside the gene matches. The CDR3 here is CASSRGQVSFSGNTIYF. The CDR3 DNA is TGTGCCAGCAGCCGAGGACAGGTATCCTTCTCTGGAAACACCATATATTTT.

The chain combines TRBV28 with TRBJ1-1, with a possible D match to TRBD1 (6 bases). V was trimmed by 1 base and J by 14 bases, leaving 23 bases between them. The CDR3 runs 15 residues. The germline CDR1 and CDR2 sequences are MDHEN and SYDVKM. CDR3 coding DNA: TGTGCCAGCAGTTTATTGCCGAGGGGGGGGACGGCGGCATTCTTT. It encodes CASSLLPRGGTAAFF.

V gene TRBV5-1 combines with J gene TRBJ2-3, with D perhaps TRBD2 (6 bases). Per the germline V gene, CDR1 is SGHRS and CDR2 is YFSETQ. This CDR3 has 17 residues. V shed 0 bases and J shed 3 bases, with 17 bases lying between them. The CDR3 bases are TGCGCCAGCAGCTTGGGTCAAAGCGGGTGGGCAACAGATACGCAGTATTTT. Amino acid sequence: CASSLGQSGWATDTQYF.

The chain is built from TRBV13 and TRBJ2-3, with D unclear. Per the germline V gene, CDR1 is PRHDT and CDR2 is FYEKMQ (reference sequence). This CDR3 is 21 amino acids long. Trimming left V 3 bases short and J 2 bases short, with 30 bases between. This CDR3 is CASSFWGLEETTKSPTDTQYF. In DNA, the CDR3 is TGTGCCAGCAGCTTTTGGGGATTAGAAGAGACGACCAAAAGCCCCACAGATACGCAGTATTTT.

The chain recombines TRBV13 with TRBJ1-2; tentative D call: TRBD1 (6 bases). This CDR3 is built from 14 residues. From germline, CDR1 is PRHDT and CDR2 FYEKMQ (reference sequence). V was cut by 5 bases and J by 3 bases, with 13 bases left in between. CDR3 residues: CASSVGGKDYGYTF. The CDR3 bases are TGTGCCAGCAGCGTGGGGGGCAAGGACTATGGCTACACCTTC.

J is TRBJ1-2 and V is TRBV9, with D perhaps matching TRBD1 (6 bases). Trimming left V 3 bases short and J 2 bases short, with 17 bases between. CDR1 and CDR2 (germline): SGDLS, YYNGEE. There are 16 residues in the CDR3. The CDR3 DNA reads as TGTGCCAGCAGCGCCCGCATGGACAGCGTAAACTATGGCTACACCTTC. Amino acid sequence: CASSARMDSVNYGYTF.

The chain has TRBV5-1 and TRBJ2-2; D is uncertain. The germline gives CDR1 SGHRS, CDR2 YFSETQ. Trimming removed 2 bases at V and 1 base at J, with 6 bases between. This CDR3 has 14 residues. In nucleotides, the CDR3 is TGCGCCAGCAGCTTTTCAATGAACACCGGGGAGCTGTTTTTT. It encodes CASSFSMNTGELFF.

This clone was seen a single time. The chain is built from TRBV6-5 and TRBJ2-2, with D maybe TRBD1 (6 bases). Deletions cut 0 bases from V and 4 bases from J, with 12 bases between. Germline loops: CDR1 MNHEY, CDR2 SVGAGI. CDR3 size: 16 residues. The CDR3 region is CASSYSPGAVTGELFF. The DNA of the CDR3 is TGTGCCAGCAGTTACTCCCCAGGGGCCGTCACCGGGGAGCTGTTTTTT.

The chain recombines TRBV4-3 with TRBJ1-1; 10 nucleotides agree with TRBD1. V was clipped by 2 bases and J by 0 bases; unmatched bases: 9. CDR3 length: 18 amino acids. Germline V gene lookup returns CDR1 LGHNA and CDR2 YSLEER. The DNA for the CDR3 is TGCGCCAGCAGCCAACTACCCCCGGGACAGGGGATGAACACTGAAGCTTTCTTT. It codes for CASSQLPPGQGMNTEAFF.

Details on this clone: One junction end disagrees with the germline gene, perhaps due to a read error. V and J are TRBV7-7 and TRBJ1-4; D is unclear. Germline V lookup: CDR1 SSHAT, CDR2 FNYEAQ (reference sequence). This CDR3 contains 16 residues. CDR3 sequence reads: CASSPHPPTTNEKLFF. The CDR3 DNA reads TGTGCTAGCAGCCCCCACCCGCCTACAACTAATGAAAAACTGTTTTTT.

This chain links TRBV27 with TRBJ1-2, with D uncertain. V lost 5 bases and J lost 4, with 17 bases in between. The CDR3 length is 15 residues. Germline V gene data show CDR1 as MNHEY and CDR2 as SMNVEV (reference sequence). In DNA, the CDR3 is TGTGCCAGCAGTCCAGTGCACGGCCCCTCCTATGGCTACACCTTC. As protein: CASSPVHGPSYGYTF.

Regarding this clone: The same CDR3 can be traced to other DNA sequences in this sample. This chain links TRBV9 with TRBJ2-3, with a tentative D call TRBD2 (5 bases). The germline V gene encodes CDR1 SGDLS and CDR2 YYNGEE. This CDR3 is built from 14 residues. V was cut by 0 bases and J by 4 bases, with 9 bases left in between. The CDR3 sequence is CASSVGLAADTQYF. The CDR3 DNA is TGTGCCAGCAGCGTAGGCCTAGCAGCAGATACGCAGTATTTT.

As to this clone: This specimen includes other DNA sequences encoding the same CDR3. V is TRBV7-9 and J is TRBJ2-7, with no clear D. Germline V gene sequence: CDR1 SEHNR, CDR2 FQNEAQ (reference sequence). The V end was cut by 1 base, the J end by 7 bases, with 8 bases between. The CDR3 covers 12 residues. Written as DNA, the CDR3 is TGTGCCAGCAGCTTAGGGATAGGTGAGCAGTACTTC. Translating it yields CASSLGIGEQYF.

The chain uses TRBV21-1 and TRBJ1-2; the table's TRBD1 call for D was not verified on the DNA. TRBV21-1 has pseudogene status. This CDR3 comprises 15 residues. Here the CDR3 DNA reads TGTGCCAGCAGCAGGGGACAGGGGGTCGACTATGGCTACACCTTC. This translates into CASSRGQGVDYGYTF.

The chain uses TRBV27 and TRBJ1-6; tentative D call: TRBD1 (5 bases). The CDR3 extends over 16 amino acids. Trimming shortened V by 4 bases and J by 8 bases, and 18 bases separated the two germline ends. CDR1 and CDR2 (germline): MNHEY, SMNVEV (reference sequence). The CDR3 reads CASSSPQGLGDSPLHF. The DNA of the CDR3 is TGTGCCAGCAGTTCCCCCCAGGGCCTCGGGGATTCACCCCTCCACTTT.

The V call is TRBV10-2, the J call TRBJ2-7; TRBD1 agrees at 8 bases. The ends lost 3 bases at V and 7 bases at J; junction bases unmatched: 14. CDR3 length: 16 residues. Germline values: CDR1 WSHSY, CDR2 SAAADI. In nucleotides, the CDR3 is TGCGCCAGCAGTGAAGTTCCGGGACAGGCGGCGGGGGAGCAGTACTTC. It translates to CASSEVPGQAAGEQYF.

Remarks on this clone: The identical CDR3 is also encoded by other nucleotide sequences in the sample. This chain joins TRBV4-1 and TRBJ1-1; D ambiguous. V lost 0 bases and J 0 bases, leaving 8 bases between the germline ends. This CDR3 has 15 amino acids. From germline, CDR1 is MGHRA and CDR2 YSYEKL. CDR3 DNA: TGCGCCAGCAGCCAAGATAGAGGAGTGAACACTGAAGCTTTCTTT. It translates to CASSQDRGVNTEAFF.

The sample holds one count of this clone. The chain employs TRBV2 and TRBJ1-1; D uncertain. In germline, CDR1 is SNHLY, CDR2 FYNNEI. Trimming left V 7 bases short and J 3 bases short, with 6 bases between. The CDR3 is 11 amino acids. CDR3 coding DNA: TGTGCCAGCACGGGGTACACTGAAGCTTTCTTT. Translated, it gives CASTGYTEAFF.

The chain joins TRBV13 to TRBJ2-3; no firm D call. V lost 5 bases and J 2 bases, leaving 20 bases between the germline ends. Germline-derived CDR1 and CDR2 are PRHDT and FYEKMQ (reference sequence). This CDR3 is built from 17 residues. DNA of the CDR3: TGTGCCAGCAGCCGTGAGAGGACGGAATCCTTCACAGATACGCAGTATTTT. It codes for CASSRERTESFTDTQYF. Variable domain in full (rest from reference TRBV13 and TRBJ2-3): AAGVIQSPRHLIKEKRETATLKCYPIPRHDTVYWYQQGPGQDPQFLISFYEKMQSDKGSIPDRFSAQQFSDYHSELNMSSLELGDSALYFCASSRERTESFTDTQYFGPGTRLTVL.

The chain joins TRBV6-5 to TRBJ1-1; perhaps TRBD1 as D (5 bases). This CDR3 has 15 residues. Trimming shortened V by 6 bases and J by 4 bases, and 18 bases separated the two germline ends. Germline values: CDR1 MNHEY, CDR2 SVGAGI. This chain's CDR3 is CASRSGTGVITEAFF. DNA for the CDR3: TGTGCCAGCAGGTCCGGGACGGGGGTTATCACTGAAGCTTTCTTT.

The rearrangement uses TRBV19 and TRBJ2-1; no definite D call. Germline V CDR1 and CDR2: LNHDA, SQIVND (reference sequence). With 8 bases removed from V and 8 bases from J, the gap between germline ends came to 13 bases. The CDR3 covers 12 residues. CDR3 nucleotide sequence: TGTGCCAGTCAGACTGGTCTACATGAGCAGTTCTTC. Amino acid sequence: CASQTGLHEQFF. The full variable domain, in which reference TRBV19 and TRBJ2-1 provide the parts outside the CDR3, is DGGITQSPKYLFRKEGQNVTLSCEQNLNHDAMYWYRQDPGQGLRLIYYSQIVNDFQKGDIAEGYSVSREKKESFPLTVTSAQKNPTAFYLCASQTGLHEQFFGPGTRLTVL.

This clone was seen just once. The CDR3 spells CASSQPSTDTQYF. For the CDR3, the DNA is TGCGCCAGCAGCCAACCGAGCACAGATACGCAGTATTTT. V and J are TRBV4-1 and TRBJ2-3, with D unresolved. CDR3 length: 13 residues. The ends were cut back, 2 bases at V and 0 bases at J, with 3 bases in the middle. From germline, CDR1 is MGHRA and CDR2 YSYEKL.

This chain uses TRBV7-9 with TRBJ2-3, with 9 bases fitting TRBD2. The J segment lost 1 base and the V segment lost 5 bases, leaving 10 bases of the junction unmatched. This CDR3 comprises 17 residues. Germline lookup yields CDR1 SEHNR and CDR2 FQNEAQ (reference sequence). The CDR3 DNA is TGTGCCAGCAGCCCAACTAGCGGGCCAACTGGCACAGATACGCAGTATTTT. Translation gives CASSPTSGPTGTDTQYF.

The rearrangement joins TRBV7-9 to TRBJ2-1, with D maybe TRBD2 (5 bases). CDR1 is SEHNR, CDR2 FQNEAQ, per germline (reference sequence). Trimming removed 6 bases at V and 6 bases at J, with 9 bases between. This CDR3 is built from 12 residues. The CDR3 nucleotides read TGTGCCAGCAGACGGACTGCCAATGAGCAGTTCTTC. Translated, it gives CASRRTANEQFF.

A word on this clone: At one end, the junction sequence differs from germline, possibly due to a read error. The genes are TRBV28 and TRBJ2-1; possibly TRBD2 for D (7 bases). The CDR3 length is 13 residues. Germline V gene data show CDR1 as MDHEN and CDR2 as SYDVKM. The CDR3 loop is CASSSEGGGLQLF. The CDR3 nucleotides read TGTGCCAGCAGTTCCGAGGGAGGGGGTCTGCAGCTCTTC.

The chain carries TRBV4-1 and TRBJ2-1, with D hard to call. This CDR3 spans 16 amino acids. Trimming left V 1 base short and J 5 bases short, with 15 bases between. Germline V gene lookup returns CDR1 MGHRA and CDR2 YSYEKL. The CDR3 loop reads CASSQVGLVRDNEQFF. In DNA form, the CDR3 reads TGCGCCAGCAGCCAAGTTGGGCTAGTTAGAGACAATGAGCAGTTCTTC.

V and J are TRBV13 and TRBJ1-2, with 9 bases matching TRBD1. The V and J ends lost 5 bases and 4 bases, in that order; junction bases with no gene match: 11. The length of the CDR3 is 16 residues. Germline loops: CDR1 PRHDT, CDR2 FYEKMQ (reference sequence). The CDR3 DNA reads as TGTGCCAGCAGCGTTTCCCAGGACAGGGGAGGCTATGGCTACACCTTC. It codes for CASSVSQDRGGYGYTF.

The table lists this clone with a count of one. V is TRBV6-6 and J is TRBJ2-3, with 8 bases lining up with TRBD2. The CDR3 extends over 16 amino acids. V lost 2 bases and J lost 4; bases outside the gene matches: 8. The germline CDR1 and CDR2 sequences are MNHNY and SVGAGI (reference sequence). The CDR3 DNA follows: TGTGCCAGCAGTTACCCTGAGCGGGGGTCGGCAGATACGCAGTATTTT. It translates to CASSYPERGSADTQYF.